This T cell receptor (beta chain) was sequenced for a study of shared clonotypes between healthy human individuals. Study-wide points: Among donors, sharing of clonotypes was expected to be affected by sequencing depth. Memory subsets generally showed smaller estimated richness than naive subsets did.

At a deep level, the assay was run. Sequencing used immunoSEQ multiplex PCR; TCRdb keeps in-frame clones, though not all of them. The data show roughly 1,600,000 clones, 97% to 99% seen once. V was pared by 3 bases and J by 3 bases, with 9 bases between. The CDR3 has 14 amino acids. CDR1 and CDR2 (germline): MDHEN, SYDVKM. A remark on this clone: Antigen unknown.

The TCR originated in a young man in good health. The source material was naive CD4+ T cells sorted from blood. Specified subset: CD45RA+ positively selected. The chain employs TRBV28 and TRBJ2-1; D may be TRBD1 (5 bases). In nucleotides, the CDR3 is TGTGCCAGCAGTTTGTTGGGGCGCTACAATGAGCAGTTCTTC. It translates to CASSLLGRYNEQFF.